The 3 T cell receptor beta chains given below trace back to one sample, sequenced in a study of T-cell memory formation after mild COVID-19. TCRdb ran MiXCR on the 5' RACE reads and lists one entry per CDR3 protein. The repertoire holds roughly 250,000 distinct CDR3 sequences, about a sixth seen once, with 3.5% in the top ten. Sequenced: PBMCs or a T cell subset sorted from them (not recorded which). The receptor source for this set is a man in his late teens or twenties who had mild COVID-19 (a few samples of this study predate the infection). Cell type and time point are not known.

V gene TRBV5-1 combines with J gene TRBJ2-5, with TRBD1 matching over 7 bases. CDR1 and CDR2 (germline): SGHRS, YFSETQ. The CDR3 covers 15 residues. J lost 2 bases, V lost 0 bases, and 4 bases had no gene match. The DNA for the CDR3 is TGCGCCAGCAGCTTGGCCAAGGGACAGCAAGAGACCCAGTACTTC. It codes for CASSLAKGQQETQYF.

The chain joins TRBV20-1 to TRBJ1-2; D remains unclear. Germline CDR1 DFQATT, CDR2 SNEGSKA (reference sequence). The CDR3 is 11 residues long. Trimming took off 6 bases at V and 6 bases at J, with 11 bases between the two ends. CDR3 loop: CSAGRLDGYTF. CDR3 in DNA: TGCAGTGCGGGCCGATTGGATGGCTACACCTTC.

This clonotype was seen more than once but under ten times. The chain employs TRBV5-4 and TRBJ1-6, with a tentative D call TRBD1 (5 bases). Per germline, CDR1 SGHNT and CDR2 YYREEE (reference sequence). Trimming shortened V by 4 bases and J by 2 bases, and 10 bases separated the two germline ends. The CDR3 extends over 15 amino acids. The CDR3 here is CASSPTTAYNSPLHF. In DNA, the CDR3 is TGTGCCAGCAGCCCGACGACAGCCTATAATTCACCCCTCCACTTT. The full variable domain, completed using reference TRBV5-4 and TRBJ1-6, is ETGVTQSPTHLIKTRGQQVTLRCSSQSGHNTVSWYQQALGQGPQFIFQYYREEENGRGNFPPRFSGLQFPNYSSELNVNALELDDSALYLCASSPTTAYNSPLHFGNGTRLTVT.